This TCR beta chain came from a study of T cell responses to AZD1222 COVID-19 vaccine. Study observations and caveats: Spike-specific TCR repertoires showed rising breadth and depth after two AZD1222 doses. Donors were chiefly white British, with a greater number of females, and clonal diversity was perhaps underestimated.

For this clone: What it binds is not known.

The repertoire was sequenced with immunoSEQ multiplex PCR; TCRdb's copy has only in-frame clones and lacks some. The sample has 100,000 to 110,000 clones, around 87% seen once. This sequence originates from an adult in good health. The starting material was peripheral blood, obtained on day 0 of MenACWY control vaccination.

The CDR3: CASSYGGSTEAFF. CDR3 sequence (DNA): TGTGCCAGCAGTTACGGGGGGAGCACTGAAGCTTTCTTT. The chain has TRBV6-5 and TRBJ1-1; D might be TRBD1 (5 bases). V lost 2 bases and J 4 bases, leaving 8 bases between the germline ends. Germline-derived CDR1 and CDR2 are MNHEY and SVGAGI. The CDR3 extends over 13 amino acids.